This passage covers 29 T cell receptor beta chains from one sample sequenced in a study of T cell responses to AZD1222 COVID-19 vaccine. Sequenced by immunoSEQ multiplex PCR; TCRdb stores in-frame clones only, minus some. Of some 110,000 clones detected, approximately 83% appear once; the ten largest clones hold about 9.7%. Sample: peripheral blood, taken on day 0 of AZD1222 vaccination. The receptor source for this set is an adult in good health.

The sample holds one count of this clone. The V gene is TRBV29-1, the J gene TRBJ1-2, with 9 bases aligning to TRBD1. The CDR3 has 12 residues. V shed 7 bases and J 7 bases; nucleotides not matched to a gene: 7. Germline loops: CDR1 SQVTM, CDR2 ANQGSEA. The CDR3 loop reads CSAGTGKSGYTF. The CDR3 coding sequence is TGCAGCGCCGGGACAGGGAAATCTGGCTACACCTTC.

The V and J genes are TRBV18 and TRBJ2-1; 11 bases agree with TRBD2. This CDR3 region has 15 residues. Germline V gene lookup returns CDR1 KGHSH and CDR2 LQKENI. Losses at the gene ends were 6 bases for V and 7 bases for J; bases not matched to a gene: 8. The CDR3 region is CASSPGTSGINEQFF. For the CDR3, the DNA is TGTGCCAGCTCGCCCGGGACTAGCGGTATAAATGAGCAGTTCTTC.

This clone was observed a single time. The genes are TRBV28 and TRBJ2-6; 7 nucleotides agree with TRBD2. J lost 0 bases, V lost 6 bases, and 5 bases had no gene match. The CDR3 has 16 residues. Germline lookup yields CDR1 MDHEN and CDR2 SYDVKM. The DNA of the CDR3 is TGTGCCAGCAGCCTCGGGGACTACTCTGGGGCCAACGTCCTGACTTTC. Residues: CASSLGDYSGANVLTF.

The CDR3 region has the DNA TGTGCCAGCAGTTACGGACCACAGCTCAGCACAGATACGCAGTATTTT. Residues: CASSYGPQLSTDTQYF. The chain employs TRBV6-5 and TRBJ2-3; no definite D call. V lost 2 bases and J lost 0, with 12 bases in between. Germline V CDR1 and CDR2: MNHEY, SVGAGI. There are 16 residues in the CDR3.

J is TRBJ1-6 and V is TRBV12-3 or TRBV12-4; D is undetermined. This CDR3 is 12 amino acids long. Trimming took off 6 bases at V and 9 bases at J, with 9 bases between the two ends. In DNA form, the CDR3 reads TGTGCCAGCAGCCTCGGCTCTTCACCCCTCCACTTT. This gives the protein CASSLGSSPLHF.

The V gene is TRBV18, the J gene TRBJ1-2; 9 bases line up with TRBD1. This CDR3 is built from 14 residues. Germline trimming cut 0 bases from V and 8 bases from J; bases unmatched to any gene: 4. The germline gives CDR1 KGHSH, CDR2 LQKENI. The CDR3 reads CASSPPGQGSGYTF. The CDR3 DNA reads as TGTGCCAGCTCACCACCGGGACAGGGTAGCGGCTACACCTTC.

V is TRBV19 and J is TRBJ2-5; D is perhaps TRBD2 (5 bases). Germline values: CDR1 LNHDA, CDR2 SQIVND (reference sequence). CDR3 length: 13 residues. The V gene lost 5 bases and the J gene lost 5 bases, with 12 bases spanning the gap. Here the CDR3 DNA reads TGTGCCAGTAGTCATGAGGGCCTGGAGACCCAGTACTTC. This codes for CASSHEGLETQYF.

This clone was detected only once. The chain joins TRBV6-5 to TRBJ1-2; 7 bases are shared with TRBD1. Germline V CDR1 and CDR2: MNHEY, SVGAGI. This CDR3 contains 14 residues. After removal of 0 bases from V and 5 bases from J, the junction contained 3 bases not matched to a gene. The CDR3 nucleotides read TGTGCCAGCAGTTACTCACAGGGGCGGTATGGCTACACCTTC. It specifies CASSYSQGRYGYTF.

The genes are TRBV2 and TRBJ2-5; D is ambiguous. V lost 8 bases, J lost 5 bases, and 9 bases lay in between. Germline V gives CDR1 SNHLY, CDR2 FYNNEI. The length of the CDR3 is 11 residues. The CDR3 is CASSSSETQYF. The CDR3 region has the DNA TGTGCCAGCTCTTCTAGTGAGACCCAGTACTTC.

This clone was recorded once. The chain has TRBV24-1 and TRBJ2-7; D not certain. CDR3 length: 12 amino acids. The germline V gene has CDR1 KGHDR and CDR2 SFDVKD. Trimming stripped 6 bases from V and 3 bases from J, with 8 bases between. The CDR3 spells CATSHRGYEQYF. CDR3 nucleotides: TGTGCCACCAGTCACCGAGGCTACGAGCAGTACTTC.

The chain employs TRBV5-1 and TRBJ1-1; 11 bases are shared with TRBD1. The CDR3 spans 16 residues. The junction had 9 bases not matched to a gene; V was cut back by 3 bases and J by 5 bases. CDR1 and CDR2 (germline): SGHRS, YFSETQ. The CDR3 loop reads CASSSGQGELGTEAFF. The CDR3 coding sequence is TGCGCCAGCAGCTCGGGACAGGGGGAGTTGGGGACTGAAGCTTTCTTT.

The gene calls are TRBV19 and TRBJ1-2; tentatively, D is TRBD1 (6 bases). This CDR3 comprises 13 residues. V lost 3 bases to trimming and J lost 6 bases, with 11 bases between them. Germline CDR1 and CDR2: LNHDA and SQIVND (reference sequence). CDR3 sequence reads: CASSIWGADGYTF. The CDR3 DNA reads TGTGCCAGTAGTATTTGGGGGGCCGATGGCTACACCTTC.

This sequence joins TRBV18 and TRBJ2-1, with D uncertain. The CDR3 has 15 amino acids. The V end lost 6 bases, the J end lost 7 bases, and 19 bases lay between the germline ends. Germline V gene lookup returns CDR1 KGHSH and CDR2 LQKENI. CDR3 nucleotides: TGTGCCAGCTCCCTGGCTTCGGCCCCTGGGAATGAGCAGTTCTTC. Translated, it gives CASSLASAPGNEQFF.

The genes are TRBV10-3 and TRBJ1-1; tentatively, D is TRBD1 (6 bases). Per germline, CDR1 ENHRY and CDR2 SYGVKD. V dropped 6 bases and J dropped 1 base, with 12 bases sitting between them. This CDR3 spans 14 amino acids. The CDR3 bases are TGTGCCATCAGACAGGGCGGGGGGAACACTGAAGCTTTCTTT. Translated, it gives CAIRQGGGNTEAFF.

V gene TRBV6-1 combines with J gene TRBJ2-7, with 9 bases that match TRBD2. This CDR3 contains 16 residues. CDR1 is MNHNS and CDR2 is SASEGT in the germline V gene. The J segment lost 6 bases and the V segment lost 3 bases, leaving 12 bases of the junction unmatched. CDR3 sequence (DNA): TGTGCCAGCAGTGAGGAGATAGCGGGGGACCCAGGCGAGCAGTACTTC. This encodes CASSEEIAGDPGEQYF.

Written as DNA, the CDR3 is TGTGCCAGCGCACCCCAGCCAGGCGGAGGCTATGGCTACACCTTC. This codes for CASAPQPGGGYGYTF. V is TRBV25-1 and J is TRBJ1-2; no clear D. Trimming left V 8 bases short and J 4 bases short, with 20 bases between. The CDR3 has 15 residues. The germline CDR1 and CDR2 sequences are MGHDK and SYGVNS.

The chain carries TRBV30 and TRBJ2-1; D might be TRBD1 (6 bases). The CDR3 contains 14 residues. The germline V gene has CDR1 GTSNPN and CDR2 SVGIG (reference sequence). The V end was cut by 4 bases, the J end by 4 bases, with 14 bases between. The CDR3 nucleotides are TGTGCCTGGAATCGTGGGGGCGCGTACAATGAGCAGTTCTTC. It specifies CAWNRGGAYNEQFF. The complete variable domain, with remaining parts taken from reference TRBV30 and TRBJ2-1, reads SQTIHQWPATLVQPVGSPLSLECTVEGTSNPNLYWYRQAAGRGLQLLFYSVGIGQISSEVPQNLSASRPQDRQFILSSKKLLLSDSGFYLCAWNRGGAYNEQFFGPGTRLTVL.

The rearrangement links TRBV6-1 to TRBJ1-2; D is undetermined. Germline lookup yields CDR1 MNHNS and CDR2 SASEGT. The CDR3 is 13 residues long. The V end lost 3 bases, the J end lost 0 bases, and 5 bases lay between the germline ends. This CDR3 is CASSEGTNYGYTF. CDR3 in DNA: TGTGCCAGCAGTGAGGGTACTAACTATGGCTACACCTTC.

This sequence joins TRBV20-1 and TRBJ1-3, with a possible D match to TRBD1 (5 bases). Germline-derived CDR1 and CDR2 are DFQATT and SNEGSKA (reference sequence). V was pared by 3 bases and J by 10 bases, with 10 bases between. The CDR3 is 11 amino acids. CDR3 region: CSARQGGTIYF. The CDR3 region has the DNA TGCAGTGCTAGGCAGGGAGGGACCATATATTTT.

The chain is built from TRBV5-1 and TRBJ1-2; D uncertain. CDR1 and CDR2 (germline): SGHRS, YFSETQ. The germline V and J ends were trimmed by 2 bases and 1 base, with 6 bases remaining between them. This CDR3 contains 13 residues. As DNA, the CDR3 is TGCGCCAGCAGCTTCCAAGATAACTATGGCTACACCTTC. Amino acids: CASSFQDNYGYTF.

The chain carries TRBV27 and TRBJ2-2; 13 nucleotides align to TRBD2. V dropped 5 bases and J dropped 4; count of bases not matched to a gene: 7. From germline, CDR1 is MNHEY and CDR2 SMNVEV (reference sequence). CDR3 length: 17 residues. This CDR3 is CASSPTSGRATTGELFF. Here the CDR3 DNA reads TGTGCCAGCAGTCCCACTAGCGGGAGGGCCACCACCGGGGAGCTGTTTTTT.

This chain links TRBV28 with TRBJ2-3, with D unresolved. The CDR3 has 14 amino acids. Trimming stripped 7 bases from V and 5 bases from J, with 16 bases between. From germline, CDR1 is MDHEN and CDR2 SYDVKM. The CDR3 bases are TGTGCCAGCACTGTTTCACAGTTCAGAGATACGCAGTATTTT. Translated, it gives CASTVSQFRDTQYF.

The chain carries TRBV6-2 or TRBV6-3 and TRBJ2-1; TRBD2 aligns across 12 bases. The CDR3 runs 19 residues. The V segment lost 4 bases and the J segment 2 bases; nucleotides outside the gene matches: 12. In germline, CDR1 is MNHEY, CDR2 SVGEGT. CDR3 DNA sequence: TGTGCCAGCAGTTCAGGGCCTAGCGGGAGGGCCCCCCCCTACAATGAGCAGTTCTTC. Protein sequence: CASSSGPSGRAPPYNEQFF.

This clone came up once. The chain employs TRBV7-2 and TRBJ2-7; 13 bases map to TRBD2. The V gene's germline CDR1 is SGHTA and CDR2 FQGNSA. J lost 0 bases, V lost 1 base, and 3 bases had no gene match. The CDR3 contains 17 residues. The CDR3 DNA is TGTGCCAGCAGCTTAGGAGGGACTAGCGGGGACTCCTACGAGCAGTACTTC. It specifies CASSLGGTSGDSYEQYF.

The chain has TRBV6-5 and TRBJ2-1; D is unresolved. V was clipped by 5 bases and J by 0 bases, with 11 bases between them. CDR3 length: 15 amino acids. The germline V gene has CDR1 MNHEY and CDR2 SVGAGI. The CDR3 DNA sequence: TGTGCCAGCAGTCCCCCCTGGTCCTCCTACAATGAGCAGTTCTTC. This sequence encodes CASSPPWSSYNEQFF.

This sequence joins TRBV5-1 and TRBJ1-4; D is ambiguous. Trimming stripped 0 bases from V and 0 bases from J, with 9 bases between. The CDR3 contains 16 residues. CDR1 and CDR2 from the germline V gene are SGHRS and YFSETQ. The CDR3: CASSLVSGSTNEKLFF. The CDR3 coding sequence is TGCGCCAGCAGCTTGGTTTCTGGATCAACTAATGAAAAACTGTTTTTT.

The gene calls are TRBV29-1 and TRBJ2-2; 7 positions agree with TRBD2. The junction had 7 bases not matched to a gene; V was cut back by 0 bases and J by 6 bases. Per the germline V gene, CDR1 is SQVTM and CDR2 is ANQGSEA. There are 15 residues in the CDR3. CDR3 in amino acids: CSVEEFGGGAGELFF. CDR3 coding DNA: TGCAGCGTTGAAGAGTTCGGGGGAGGGGCCGGGGAGCTGTTTTTT.

The chain carries TRBV5-1 and TRBJ1-3; possible D gene TRBD1, 5 bases. Germline V CDR1 and CDR2: SGHRS, YFSETQ. V lost 4 bases and J 0 bases, leaving 8 bases between the germline ends. The CDR3 contains 14 residues. The CDR3 loop reads CASSATASGNTIYF. The CDR3 nucleotides are TGCGCCAGCAGCGCGACAGCCTCTGGAAACACCATATATTTT.

The chain links TRBV30 to TRBJ1-2, with unresolved D. In germline, CDR1 is GTSNPN, CDR2 SVGIG (reference sequence). V lost 8 bases to trimming and J lost 5 bases, with 6 bases between them. This CDR3 comprises 9 residues. CDR3 coding DNA: TGTGCCCGGACTTATGGCTACACCTTC. It encodes CARTYGYTF.